The source of this T cell receptor beta chain is a study of blood T cell repertoires in COVID-19. Using immunoSEQ multiplex PCR, the repertoire was profiled, and TCRdb retains in-frame clones only, with some absent. The sample carries about 250,000 clones, around 84% recorded once. This CDR3 comprises 15 residues. In germline, CDR1 is SEHNR, CDR2 FQNEAQ (reference sequence). Between the trimmed V and J ends, which lost 1 base and 8 bases, there was a span of 17 bases. Sample: peripheral blood. The chain is built from TRBV7-9 and TRBJ1-2; a weak D match, TRBD1 (6 bases). The receptor comes from a woman in her thirties or forties who had recovered from COVID-19. Written as DNA, the CDR3 is TGTGCCAGCAGCTTAGGGGGACACAAAACCGAGGGCTACACCTTC. It specifies CASSLGGHKTEGYTF.